The 15 T cell receptor beta chains listed next were all sequenced from one sample in a study of cytomegalovirus exposure and HLA in healthy donors. A multiplex PCR was run with 60 Vbeta primers and 13 Jbeta primers. Clones were sequenced by immunoSEQ multiplex PCR, and TCRdb holds only the in-frame ones, with some missing. Here the sample table reports roughly 220,000 clones. Sequencing used PBMCs. Receptor source: a girl aged 2-15 years in good health and CMV-seropositive.

The rearrangement uses TRBV2 and TRBJ1-1; 7 bases map to TRBD1. The trim removed 4 bases at V and 1 base at J, leaving 6 bases unmatched. Germline CDR1 is SNHLY and CDR2 is FYNNEI. The CDR3 consists of 15 residues. The CDR3 DNA reads TGTGCCAGCAGTGGGCAGGACAGGCGGAACACTGAAGCTTTCTTT. As protein: CASSGQDRRNTEAFF. Looking up the rest from reference TRBV2 and TRBJ1-1 gives the full variable domain: EPEVTQTPSHQVTQMGQEVILRCVPISNHLYFYWYRQILGQKVEFLVSFYNNEISEKSEIFDDQFSVERPDGSNFTLKIRSTKLEDSAMYFCASSGQDRRNTEAFFGQGTRLTVV.

V and J are TRBV28 and TRBJ1-4, with TRBD1 as a possible D gene (6 bases). The CDR3 is made up of 16 amino acids. V gave up 6 bases and J gave up 3 bases, with 17 bases separating them. Germline V CDR1 and CDR2: MDHEN, SYDVKM. The CDR3 DNA is TGTGCCAGCAGCCGCACCCCGGACAGTGCTAATGAAAAACTGTTTTTT. Its translation is CASSRTPDSANEKLFF. The variable domain in full, completed from reference TRBV28 and TRBJ1-4, reads DVKVTQSSRYLVKRTGEKVFLECVQDMDHENMFWYRQDPGLGLRLIYFSYDVKMKEKGDIPEGYSVSREKKERFSLILESASTNQTSMYLCASSRTPDSANEKLFFGSGTQLSVL.

CDR3 amino acids: CATQPDTSTNEKLFF. DNA of the CDR3: TGTGCCACCCAACCGGACACTTCAACTAATGAAAAACTGTTTTTT. This chain uses TRBV10-3 with TRBJ1-4; tentative D call: TRBD1 (5 bases). The CDR3 contains 15 residues. The germline CDR1 and CDR2 sequences are ENHRY and SYGVKD. V was cut by 10 bases and J by 0 bases, with 15 bases left in between.

The J gene is TRBJ2-2, the V gene TRBV5-1; 7 bases map to TRBD1. CDR1 and CDR2 from the germline V gene are SGHRS and YFSETQ. There are 15 residues in the CDR3. The trim removed 4 bases at V and 3 bases at J, leaving 6 bases unmatched. The CDR3: CASSKAGTDTGELFF. In DNA, the CDR3 is TGCGCCAGCAGCAAGGCCGGGACAGACACCGGGGAGCTGTTTTTT.

The rearrangement links TRBV30 to TRBJ2-1; a possible D gene is TRBD1 (6 bases). The CDR3 covers 16 residues. Deletions cut 0 bases from V and 2 bases from J, with 14 bases between. Germline-derived CDR1 and CDR2 are GTSNPN and SVGIG (reference sequence). CDR3 sequence (DNA): TGTGCCTGGAGTGTACCAGGGGTTCACCCCTACAATGAGCAGTTCTTC. This gives the protein CAWSVPGVHPYNEQFF.

V and J are TRBV28 and TRBJ1-5, with a possible D match to TRBD1 (6 bases). Germline lookup yields CDR1 MDHEN and CDR2 SYDVKM. This CDR3 comprises 15 residues. Between the trimmed V and J ends, which lost 3 bases and 0 bases, there was a span of 9 bases. The CDR3 here is CASSFGQYSNQPQHF. CDR3 DNA: TGTGCCAGCAGTTTCGGACAGTATAGCAATCAGCCCCAGCATTTT.

This chain links TRBV15 with TRBJ1-5; a possible D gene is TRBD1 (5 bases). This CDR3 contains 15 residues. Germline-derived CDR1 and CDR2 are LNHNV and YYDKDF (reference sequence). Deletions cut 0 bases from V and 6 bases from J, with 12 bases between. This CDR3 is CATSRDRGLSQPQHF. CDR3 sequence (DNA): TGTGCCACCAGCAGAGATAGGGGCCTGAGTCAGCCCCAGCATTTT.

V gene TRBV28 combines with J gene TRBJ2-4; 10 nucleotides align to TRBD1. CDR1 and CDR2 (germline): MDHEN, SYDVKM. The ends lost 6 bases at V and 10 bases at J; junction bases unmatched: 21. This CDR3 has 18 amino acids. In DNA, the CDR3 is TGTGCCAGCAGCCGACCCGTTACCTCCGGGACAGGGGTTTGGATTCAGTACTTC. This translates into CASSRPVTSGTGVWIQYF. The entire variable domain, with the rest obtained from reference TRBV28 and TRBJ2-4, is as follows: DVKVTQSSRYLVKRTGEKVFLECVQDMDHENMFWYRQDPGLGLRLIYFSYDVKMKEKGDIPEGYSVSREKKERFSLILESASTNQTSMYLCASSRPVTSGTGVWIQYFGAGTRLSVL.

This rearrangement joins TRBV25-1 to TRBJ2-2; no clear D gene. Looked up from germline, CDR1 is MGHDK and CDR2 is SYGVNS. CDR3 length: 14 residues. V was cut by 4 bases and J by 0 bases, with 6 bases left in between. The CDR3 DNA sequence: TGTGCCAGCAGTGCTCCAGCGAACACCGGGGAGCTGTTTTTT. Protein: CASSAPANTGELFF.

The rearrangement uses TRBV5-1 and TRBJ2-1, with TRBD2 matching 7 bases. Germline V gene data show CDR1 as SGHRS and CDR2 as YFSETQ. This CDR3 comprises 17 residues. With V trimmed by 4 bases and J by 0 bases, 10 bases remained unmatched. The CDR3 DNA follows: TGCGCCAGCAGCGCTAGCGGTTCGGCGTTCTCCTACAATGAGCAGTTCTTC. Its protein product is CASSASGSAFSYNEQFF.

The rearrangement uses TRBV5-8 and TRBJ1-3, with 9 nucleotides matching TRBD1. The V gene's germline CDR1 is SGHTS and CDR2 YDEGEE. The V gene end was trimmed by 1 base and the J gene end by 3 bases; junction bases not matched to a gene: 8. The CDR3 is 17 amino acids. CDR3 residues: CASSLLGQGIFGNTIYF. CDR3 coding DNA: TGTGCCAGCAGCTTGCTAGGACAGGGGATCTTTGGAAACACCATATATTTT.

This chain uses TRBV18 with TRBJ2-5; 9 nucleotides align to TRBD2. V lost 3 bases to trimming and J lost 4 bases; unmatched junction nucleotides: 6. Germline V lookup: CDR1 KGHSH, CDR2 LQKENI. The CDR3 consists of 15 residues. The CDR3 DNA reads as TGTGCCAGCTCACCTATAGCGGGAGCGGGAGAGACCCAGTACTTC. Protein: CASSPIAGAGETQYF.

CDR3 residues: CARHTGTGNNEQFF. The CDR3 DNA reads as TGTGCCAGACACACCGGGACAGGGAACAATGAGCAGTTCTTC. This rearrangement joins TRBV2 to TRBJ2-1; 9 bases match TRBD1. The length of the CDR3 is 14 residues. V shed 9 bases and J 5 bases; nucleotides not matched to a gene: 8. Germline V gene data show CDR1 as SNHLY and CDR2 as FYNNEI.

The chain recombines TRBV7-9 with TRBJ2-3, with D perhaps matching TRBD2 (5 bases). The V and J ends lost 6 bases and 8 bases respectively, with 21 bases between them. The CDR3 contains 15 residues. Per germline, CDR1 SEHNR and CDR2 FQNEAQ (reference sequence). DNA for the CDR3: TGTGCCAGCAGGCCCTCCACCGAGCGGAGCGCTACGCAGTATTTT. This sequence encodes CASRPSTERSATQYF.

The chain is built from TRBV6-1 and TRBJ1-2, with 8 bases matching TRBD1. In germline, CDR1 is MNHNS, CDR2 SASEGT. The CDR3 totals 14 residues. The V gene end was trimmed by 7 bases and the J gene end by 4 bases; junction bases not matched to a gene: 8. The CDR3 reads CASISWGQVYGYTF. CDR3 bases: TGTGCCAGCATATCATGGGGACAGGTCTATGGCTACACCTTC.